The 22 T cell receptor beta chains below all came from one sample that was sequenced in a study of blood T cell repertoires in COVID-19 (dated by TCRdb to the early 2020s). The library was obtained by the immunoSEQ multiplex PCR assay. In its TCRdb copy, this immuneACCESS table keeps in-frame sequences only and misses some clones. Where compared with another copy, unresolved V genes explain less than half of these, and the others have no known cause. In this sample the table shows 100,000 to 150,000 clones, about 94% of which occur a single time. The biggest ten clones account for around 2% of the sample. The sequenced sample was peripheral blood. The receptors here all came from a man between 50 and 59 years old with COVID-19, enrolled during active disease.

This rearrangement joins TRBV7-8 to TRBJ2-5, with a possible D match to TRBD2 (6 bases). CDR1 and CDR2 from the germline V gene are SGHVS and FQNEAQ. This CDR3 region has 13 residues. V was cut by 1 base and J by 4 bases, with 7 bases left in between. Written as DNA, the CDR3 is TGTGCCAGCAGCTTAGTGGAGGGAGAGACCCAGTACTTC. Its protein product is CASSLVEGETQYF. The complete variable domain, with remaining parts taken from reference TRBV7-8 and TRBJ2-5, reads GAGVSQSPRYKVAKRGQDVALRCDPISGHVSLFWYQQALGQGPEFLTYFQNEAQLDKSGLPSDRFFAERPEGSVSTLKIQRTQQEDSAVYLCASSLVEGETQYFGPGTRLLVL.

The chain employs TRBV19 and TRBJ2-3; 10 bases are a match to TRBD1. The CDR3 is 15 amino acids. V was pared by 2 bases and J by 4 bases, with 3 bases of the junction left unmatched. CDR1 is LNHDA and CDR2 is SQIVND in the germline V gene (reference sequence). CDR3 DNA sequence: TGTGCCAGTAGTATAAGGGACAGGGGCCCAGATACGCAGTATTTT. It specifies CASSIRDRGPDTQYF.

V gene TRBV3-1 (or the pseudogene TRBV3-2) combines with J gene TRBJ2-1, with 8 bases matching TRBD2. Per the germline V gene, CDR1 is LGHDT and CDR2 is YNNKEL (reference sequence). V shed 6 bases and J 2 bases; nucleotides not matched to a gene: 3. The CDR3 sequence is 14 residues long. Here the CDR3 reads CASRASGPYNEQFF. DNA for the CDR3: TGTGCCAGCAGAGCTAGCGGGCCCTACAATGAGCAGTTCTTC.

CDR3 amino acids: CATSRVAGPYEQYF. The CDR3 coding sequence is TGTGCCACCAGCAGAGTAGCAGGGCCCTACGAGCAGTACTTC. V usage is TRBV15 and J usage is TRBJ2-7; maybe TRBD1 (5 bases). Germline V gives CDR1 LNHNV, CDR2 YYDKDF (reference sequence). Trimming removed 1 base at V and 2 bases at J, with 9 bases between. The CDR3 sequence is 14 residues long.

The chain combines TRBV9 with TRBJ1-2, with 11 bases lining up with TRBD1. J was trimmed by 5 bases and V by 3 bases; bases with no gene match: 12. Germline loops: CDR1 SGDLS, CDR2 YYNGEE. This CDR3 comprises 17 residues. CDR3 protein: CASSAGQGALWPYGYTF. CDR3 bases: TGTGCCAGCAGCGCTGGACAGGGGGCGTTATGGCCTTATGGCTACACCTTC.

In its sample, this clone was seen once. In DNA form, the CDR3 reads TGCGCCAGCAGCCAACCAACTAGCAAGGATACGCAGTATTTT. It translates to CASSQPTSKDTQYF. The chain uses TRBV4-1 and TRBJ2-3; D perhaps matches TRBD2 (6 bases). CDR3 length: 14 residues. V was shortened by 2 bases and J by 6 bases, with 12 bases between the two germline ends. Germline V gives CDR1 MGHRA, CDR2 YSYEKL.

The chain uses TRBV7-8 and TRBJ2-5; D is possibly TRBD2 (6 bases). V lost 1 base and J 7 bases, leaving 13 bases between the germline ends. From germline, CDR1 is SGHVS and CDR2 FQNEAQ. The CDR3 consists of 14 residues. DNA for the CDR3: TGTGCCAGCAGCTTAGTCGGAGGGTCTGGGACCCAGTACTTC. Translating gives CASSLVGGSGTQYF.

The chain recombines TRBV5-1 with TRBJ1-5; possibly TRBD1 for D (5 bases). CDR3 size: 14 residues. Looked up from germline, CDR1 is SGHRS and CDR2 is YFSETQ. Trimming took 0 bases from V and 7 from J, leaving 11 bases between them. The CDR3: CASSLAQGGQPQHF. CDR3 coding DNA: TGCGCCAGCAGCTTGGCGCAGGGAGGCCAGCCCCAGCATTTT.

The J gene is TRBJ2-1, the V gene TRBV4-1; 9 nucleotides align to TRBD2. CDR1 and CDR2 from the germline V gene are MGHRA and YSYEKL. V shed 5 bases and J 4 bases; nucleotides not matched to a gene: 6. This CDR3 is 15 amino acids long. CDR3 sequence reads: CASSWEREAYNEQFF. CDR3 nucleotide sequence: TGCGCCAGCAGCTGGGAGCGGGAGGCGTACAATGAGCAGTTCTTC.

The rearrangement joins TRBV4-1 to TRBJ2-3; 11 bases are shared with TRBD2. CDR1 and CDR2 (germline): MGHRA, YSYEKL. CDR3 length: 18 residues. V trimming: 2 bases; J trimming: 4 bases; junction bases outside the gene matches: 11. The DNA of the CDR3 is TGCGCCAGCAGCCAACGGATCAGACTAGCGGGATCCGCAGATACGCAGTATTTT. Protein sequence: CASSQRIRLAGSADTQYF.

The chain has TRBV18 and TRBJ1-2, with unresolved D. From germline, CDR1 is KGHSH and CDR2 LQKENI. The CDR3 length is 14 residues. Trimming removed 3 bases from V and 4 bases from J, with 12 bases in between. The CDR3 sequence is CASSPGRGGYGYTF. DNA of the CDR3: TGTGCCAGCTCACCCGGGCGGGGTGGCTATGGCTACACCTTC.

The gene calls are TRBV6-5 and TRBJ2-7; D might be TRBD1 (5 bases). Germline values: CDR1 MNHEY, CDR2 SVGAGI. The CDR3 is 13 residues long. Trimming took 7 bases from V and 3 from J, leaving 13 bases between them. The DNA for the CDR3 is TGTGCCAGCATGTTTAGGGGTCGCTACGAGCAGTACTTC. Translating it yields CASMFRGRYEQYF.

The chain joins TRBV9 to TRBJ2-2; 11 bases fit TRBD2. Germline CDR1 and CDR2: SGDLS and YYNGEE. This CDR3 region has 14 residues. V dropped 4 bases and J dropped 5; count of bases not matched to a gene: 1. The CDR3 reads CASSLAGGTGELFF. The CDR3 DNA is TGTGCCAGCAGCCTAGCGGGAGGAACCGGGGAGCTGTTTTTT.

The chain has TRBV25-1 and TRBJ2-1, with 9 positions matching TRBD2. CDR1 and CDR2 from the germline V gene are MGHDK and SYGVNS. Germline trimming cut 3 bases from V and 2 bases from J; bases unmatched to any gene: 5. This CDR3 spans 16 amino acids. The CDR3 sequence: CASSDLRLAAYNEQFF. The CDR3 DNA reads as TGTGCCAGCAGTGACTTGAGACTAGCGGCCTACAATGAGCAGTTCTTC.

The chain combines TRBV7-2 with TRBJ1-5; D is perhaps TRBD1 (6 bases). From germline, CDR1 is SGHTA and CDR2 FQGNSA. The V gene lost 5 bases and the J gene lost 10 bases, with 15 bases spanning the gap. This CDR3 is 13 amino acids long. CDR3 DNA: TGTGCCAGCAGCCCACGACAGGTCCTACCCCAGCATTTT. It encodes CASSPRQVLPQHF.

This chain connects TRBV11-2 to TRBJ1-2; 9 bases map to TRBD1. This CDR3 region has 14 residues. The germline V gene has CDR1 SGHAT and CDR2 FQNNGV. J lost 5 bases, V lost 5 bases, and 6 bases had no gene match. DNA for the CDR3: TGTGCCAGCAGCCACGGACAGGGGATATATGGCTACACCTTC. Residues: CASSHGQGIYGYTF.

V is TRBV7-9 and J is TRBJ2-5; D may be TRBD1 (5 bases). CDR3 length: 16 amino acids. The V end was cut by 3 bases, the J end by 1 base, with 15 bases between. Germline CDR1 and CDR2: SEHNR and FQNEAQ (reference sequence). The chain's CDR3 is CASSFPPPGPQETQYF. The CDR3 DNA reads TGTGCCAGCAGCTTCCCGCCCCCAGGGCCCCAAGAGACCCAGTACTTC.

The rearrangement links TRBV19 to TRBJ2-6, with a tentative D call TRBD1 (6 bases). Germline assignment: CDR1 LNHDA and CDR2 SQIVND (reference sequence). The CDR3 is made up of 15 amino acids. Deletions cut 4 bases from V and 4 bases from J, with 11 bases between. CDR3 residues: CASSTQGIGANVLTF. The CDR3 nucleotides read TGTGCCAGTAGTACACAGGGAATCGGGGCCAACGTCCTGACTTTC.

The chain couples TRBV10-3 to TRBJ2-1, with a weak D call TRBD2 (5 bases). CDR1 is ENHRY and CDR2 is SYGVKD in the germline V gene. The ends were cut back, 4 bases at V and 1 base at J, with 14 bases in the middle. The CDR3 covers 16 residues. CDR3 in DNA: TGTGCCATCAGTGCGGGGTTAAGCTGGTCCTACAATGAGCAGTTCTTC. Translated, it gives CAISAGLSWSYNEQFF.

The V call is TRBV19, the J call TRBJ2-1; perhaps TRBD2 as D (6 bases). The germline V and J ends were trimmed by 5 bases and 9 bases, with 17 bases remaining between them. Germline V gives CDR1 LNHDA, CDR2 SQIVND (reference sequence). This CDR3 spans 14 amino acids. The CDR3 nucleotides are TGTGCCAGTAGTCCGCCCGGGACTCCCCTTGAGCAGTTCTTC. Translation gives CASSPPGTPLEQFF.

There are a few counts of this clone. The chain is built from TRBV7-2 and TRBJ2-5; 9 bases match TRBD2. The CDR3 runs 15 residues. The ends lost 7 bases at V and 3 bases at J; junction bases unmatched: 9. Germline V gives CDR1 SGHTA, CDR2 FQGNSA. This chain's CDR3 is CASILNAGGEETQYF. CDR3 sequence (DNA): TGTGCCAGCATCCTAAATGCGGGAGGGGAAGAGACCCAGTACTTC.

V is TRBV6-5 and J is TRBJ2-7, with TRBD2 identical over 11 bases. Germline CDR1 reads MNHEY; CDR2 reads SVGAGI. Germline trimming cut 6 bases from V and 4 bases from J; bases unmatched to any gene: 5. This CDR3 is 14 amino acids long. CDR3 DNA sequence: TGTGCCAGCAGCAGACTAGCGGGAAAATACGAGCAGTACGTC. It specifies CASSRLAGKYEQYV.